Below are 9 T cell receptor beta chains sequenced from a single sample in a study of read filtering for tumor transcriptome and immune sequencing. This library used 300 to 500 ng RNA and molecular barcoded adaptors spanning alpha/delta and beta/gamma chains. One entry per CDR3 protein results from TCRdb running MiXCR on the reads. Found here are tens of thousands of distinct CDR3 sequences, 20% to 25% of them singletons; the top ten hold about a sixth. The sequenced material came from a population of CD138-negative cells sorted from bone marrow. All receptors derive from a donor at least 40 years old with multiple myeloma.

Of note for this clonotype: A much more abundant neighbour one base away suggests this may be a read error. The chain has TRBV2 and TRBJ2-3; D is uncertain. The germline V gene encodes CDR1 SNHLY and CDR2 FYNNEI. CDR3 length equals 12 residues. CDR3 nucleotides: TGTGCCAGCAGTGGTTACACAGATACGCAGTGTTTT. Amino acid sequence: CASSGYTDTQCF.

This clonotype was seen ten or more times. The V gene is TRBV19, the J gene TRBJ2-3, with TRBD1 as a possible D gene (6 bases). Germline V lookup: CDR1 LNHDA, CDR2 SQIVND (reference sequence). V was shortened by 3 bases and J by 1 base, with 11 bases between the two germline ends. This CDR3 is 15 amino acids long. CDR3 amino acids: CASSMSAGGTDTQYF. CDR3 in DNA: TGTGCCAGTAGTATGTCGGCAGGGGGCACAGATACGCAGTATTTT.

In this sample, this clonotype turned up many times. The chain uses TRBV4-2 and TRBJ2-7; D is possibly TRBD1 (6 bases). V was pared by 0 bases and J by 3 bases, with 12 bases between. This CDR3 is built from 15 residues. CDR1 and CDR2 (germline): LGHNA, YNFKEQ. Written as DNA, the CDR3 is TGTGCCAGCAGCCAAGACAGGGGCGACTACTACGAGCAGTACTTC. Residues: CASSQDRGDYYEQYF.

This clonotype has a count of ten or more. The CDR3 carries no conserved terminal phenylalanine or tryptophan, so it likely arises from a read error. Because the CDR3's place on the DNA is in doubt, the DNA is left out and the CDR3 is given as listed by TCRdb. The chain is built from TRBV6-1 and TRBJ2-1; TRBD2 is taken as the D call from the table, unchecked against the DNA. Ends included, the CDR3 has 15 residues. From germline, CDR1 is MNHNS and CDR2 SASEGT. The CDR3 sequence: CASSEAGARGEGRVI.

This clonotype has a single count. Since a far larger clone is one base different, this is likely a read error. The chain recombines TRBV3-2 with TRBJ2-1; the table's D gene call, TRBD2, was not cross checked with the DNA. TRBV3-2 is a pseudogene locus. The CDR3 is 15 amino acids. In DNA, the CDR3 is TGTGCCAGCAGCCCACAAAGCGGGAGGGCCAATGGGCAGTTCTTC. This encodes CASSPQSGRANGQFF.

This clonotype was counted ten times or more. V and J are TRBV9 and TRBJ2-7; tentatively, D is TRBD1 (6 bases). This CDR3 comprises 12 residues. V shed 5 bases and J shed 5 bases, with 11 bases lying between them. Per germline, CDR1 SGDLS and CDR2 YYNGEE. The CDR3 region has the DNA TGTGCCAGCAGTACGACAGGCGACGAGCAGTACTTC. Its protein product is CASSTTGDEQYF. Combining the CDR3 with reference TRBV9 and TRBJ2-7 gives the whole variable domain DSGVTQTPKHLITATGQRVTLRCSPRSGDLSVYWYQQSLDQGLQFLIQYYNGEERAKGNILERFSAQQFPDLHSELNLSSLELGDSALYFCASSTTGDEQYFGPGTRLTVT.

As regards this clonotype: It may be a read error: a sequence one base away is much more abundant. The chain couples TRBV20-1 to TRBJ2-5, with D possibly called TRBD1 or TRBD2 (6 bases each). The CDR3 runs 15 residues. Trimming removed 3 bases from V and 4 bases from J, with 18 bases in between. From germline, CDR1 is DFQATT and CDR2 SNEGSKA (reference sequence). The CDR3 region is CSASKRVKGGETQYF. The DNA of the CDR3 is TGCAGTGCTAGTAAAAGGGTGAAGGGGGGAGAGACCCAGTACTTC.

Sample share makes this clonotype medium-sized. This chain joins TRBV20-1 and TRBJ2-3; 7 bases are a match to TRBD2. CDR3 length: 17 residues. Germline V gene lookup returns CDR1 DFQATT and CDR2 SNEGSKA (reference sequence). The V gene end was trimmed by 5 bases and the J gene end by 0 bases; junction bases not matched to a gene: 14. As DNA, the CDR3 is TGCAGTGCTTCTAAGCGGGACCCTTGGGATAGCACAGATACGCAGTATTTT. It translates to CSASKRDPWDSTDTQYF.

This clonotype was counted ten times or more. J is TRBJ2-7 and V is TRBV19; D may be TRBD1 (5 bases). This CDR3 region has 14 residues. The germline CDR1 and CDR2 sequences are LNHDA and SQIVND (reference sequence). Trimming cost V 3 bases and J 4 bases, with 13 bases left between them. CDR3 sequence (DNA): TGTGCCAGTAGTATCCAGGGTTTTCAATACGAGCAGTACTTC. Translated, it gives CASSIQGFQYEQYF.